This is a list of T cell receptor beta chains from one sample in a study of cytomegalovirus exposure and HLA in healthy donors. The table came from immunoSEQ multiplex PCR; TCRdb's copy has only in-frame clones and leaves some out. The sample lists 180,000 or so clones; roughly 73% were seen once. Sequenced sample: PBMCs. Source of these receptors: a middle-aged woman in good health and CMV-seropositive. Each CDR3 is given with its conserved first and last residue.

cdr3_aa: CASSLRGGPPPYNEQFF
v_call: TRBV5-1

cdr3_aa: CASSVGQGAGFLGNTEAFF
v_call: TRBV9

cdr3_aa: CASSQDLRQGNTEAFF
v_call: TRBV4-1

cdr3_aa: CASSKSTERKGGQPQHF
v_call: TRBV21-1

cdr3_aa: CSVVFRDRVEYEQYF
v_call: TRBV29-1

cdr3_aa: CASSLGSATLQNTIYF
v_call: TRBV13

cdr3_aa: CASSPRIRDRGEETQYF
v_call: TRBV23-1

cdr3_aa: CATKRPGQGAGNQPQHF
v_call: TRBV19

cdr3_aa: CASSSGQAGGYTF
v_call: TRBV5-1

cdr3_aa: CASSFGGSGSTEAFF
v_call: TRBV6-6

cdr3_aa: CASSLGERAEAFF
v_call: TRBV5-6

cdr3_aa: CASSLTGQGFHEQYF
v_call: TRBV5-1

cdr3_aa: CASSTGTSEQYF
v_call: TRBV6-6

cdr3_aa: CASKDSRANEKLFF
v_call: TRBV18

cdr3_aa: CASSISAGVHGELFF
v_call: TRBV19

cdr3_aa: CASSHNRQGAAANEKLFF
v_call: TRBV14

cdr3_aa: CASSLGNEQYF
v_call: TRBV7-9

cdr3_aa: CASSSGQGGVSSYEQYF
v_call: TRBV5-4

cdr3_aa: CASRPTWGGMNTEAFF
v_call: TRBV4-3

cdr3_aa: CASSLGDGYTF
v_call: TRBV4-1